This paragraph covers one TCR beta chain sequence. What it recognizes is unknown. This sample was taken from a study of cytomegalovirus exposure and HLA in healthy donors. Study-level results: It was taken for granted in presence/absence analyses that sequencing depth across donors was roughly uniform. A previous analysis found most TCR beta V segments productive roughly 90% or roughly 30% of the time. An apparent linkage of common viral pathogens to several of the most significant clusters emerged in a later analysis. A reported reduction in N-insertions relative to the 666-donor mean was seen in an Asian-associated ancestry cluster in a later analysis.

The CDR3 is 13 amino acids. From germline, CDR1 is SNHLY and CDR2 FYNNEI. V dropped 9 bases and J dropped 4; count of bases not matched to a gene: 4. Primers included in the PCR were 60 Vbeta and 13 Jbeta primers. Clones were read by immunoSEQ multiplex PCR, and TCRdb kept only the in-frame ones, dropping some. The sample has some 180,000 clones, roughly 80% seen once. This clonotype was sampled from a male donor in good health and CMV-seronegative. J is TRBJ2-2 and V is TRBV2; 8 bases map to TRBD1. The sequenced sample was PBMCs. CDR3 residues: CASLDRATGELFF. CDR3 nucleotide sequence: TGTGCCAGTCTGGACAGGGCCACCGGGGAGCTGTTTTTT.